This TCR beta chain was sequenced in a study of blood T cell repertoires in COVID-19. Study background: The study drew acute and convalescent COVID-19 samples from the United States, Italy and Spain.

This table comes from immunoSEQ multiplex PCR, and its TCRdb copy is limited to in-frame clones, with some not included. The profile covers 180,000 or so clones, with around four fifths appearing a single time and under 15% taken by the ten largest. Germline V gene sequence: CDR1 MNHEY, CDR2 SVGAGI. The CDR3 extends over 14 amino acids. The V segment lost 4 bases and the J segment 4 bases; nucleotides outside the gene matches: 5. This clone has more than one count but fewer than ten. Assignment of participants to cohorts was predicated upon participant-reported clinical history. Donors in Cohort 3 counted as recovered after two negative PCRs, clearance, or symptom resolution.

The clonotype was recovered from a woman aged 55-75 years who had recovered from COVID-19. This chain uses TRBV6-5 with TRBJ1-2; 8 nucleotides match TRBD1. The sequencing sample was made of PBMCs or T cells enriched from blood (not recorded which). The CDR3 DNA reads TGTGCCAGCAGTTTGGACAGGGCTCGCTATGGCTACACCTTC. Its translation is CASSLDRARYGYTF.